The 11 T cell receptor beta chains presented below share a single source sample, sequenced in a study of cytomegalovirus exposure and HLA in healthy donors. With 60 Vbeta and 13 Jbeta primers, the PCR was carried out. Repertoires were generated with immunoSEQ multiplex PCR, while TCRdb's copy carries only in-frame clones and drops some. This table holds approximately 100,000 clones, about 85% found once. The source material was PBMCs. All receptors come from a man between 25 and 39 years old in good health and CMV-seronegative.

The chain recombines TRBV11-3 with TRBJ2-1, with D possibly being TRBD2 (5 bases). CDR3 length: 15 amino acids. V lost 5 bases to trimming and J lost 3 bases, with 14 bases between them. CDR1 SGHNT and CDR2 YENEEA come from the germline V gene. CDR3 protein: CASSLYGADYNEQFF. CDR3 nucleotide sequence: TGTGCCAGCAGCCTCTACGGAGCGGACTACAATGAGCAGTTCTTC.

This chain links TRBV5-4 with TRBJ1-1; D gene uncertain. Germline V gene data show CDR1 as SGHNT and CDR2 as YYREEE (reference sequence). V dropped 2 bases and J dropped 0 bases, with 11 bases sitting between them. The length of the CDR3 is 15 residues. The CDR3 bases are TGTGCCAGCAGCTTTAGTCACAGACTGAACACTGAAGCTTTCTTT. This codes for CASSFSHRLNTEAFF.

CDR3 nucleotide sequence: TGTGCCAGCAGAGAGGGTCTAGAGACCCAGTACTTC. Its protein product is CASREGLETQYF. This chain joins TRBV28 and TRBJ2-5, with D possibly being TRBD2 (5 bases). This CDR3 is 12 amino acids long. CDR1 and CDR2 (germline): MDHEN, SYDVKM. Trimming left V 6 bases short and J 4 bases short, with 9 bases between.

V usage is TRBV20-1 and J usage is TRBJ2-2, with no clear D. In germline, CDR1 is DFQATT, CDR2 SNEGSKA (reference sequence). Trimming pared 4 bases from V and 7 bases from J, leaving 7 bases between. The CDR3 has 11 amino acids. CDR3: CSATSGGELFF. Written as DNA, the CDR3 is TGCAGTGCTACCTCCGGCGGGGAGCTGTTTTTT.

V usage is TRBV7-3 and J usage is TRBJ2-7; 9 nucleotides match TRBD1. With 3 bases clipped from V and 6 bases from J, the junction kept 3 bases outside the gene matches. This CDR3 region has 13 residues. Germline-derived CDR1 and CDR2 are SGHTA and FQGTGA. DNA of the CDR3: TGTGCCAGCAGCTTCATGACAGGGGGCGAGCAGTACTTC. As protein: CASSFMTGGEQYF.

The gene calls are TRBV5-6 and TRBJ1-2, with no clear D. The CDR3 spans 18 residues. Germline V gene sequence: CDR1 SGHDT, CDR2 YYEEEE. Trimming removed 4 bases from V and 2 bases from J, with 24 bases in between. The CDR3 reads CASSIPPTTSWRNYGYTF. CDR3 DNA sequence: TGTGCCAGCAGCATACCCCCGACGACCAGTTGGCGGAACTATGGCTACACCTTC. Variable domain in full (rest from reference TRBV5-6 and TRBJ1-2): DAGVTQSPTHLIKTRGQQVTLRCSPKSGHDTVSWYQQALGQGPQFIFQYYEEEERQRGNFPDRFSGHQFPNYSSELNVNALLLGDSALYLCASSIPPTTSWRNYGYTFGSGTRLTVV.

This clone was found a few times. This chain connects TRBV6-5 to TRBJ1-5; 9 bases match TRBD1. The V gene end was trimmed by 3 bases and the J gene end by 4 bases; junction bases not matched to a gene: 4. Germline CDR1 MNHEY, CDR2 SVGAGI. The CDR3 length is 15 residues. This CDR3 is CASSYAGTGNQPQHF. The CDR3 DNA sequence: TGTGCCAGCAGTTATGCCGGGACAGGGAATCAGCCCCAGCATTTT.

J is TRBJ2-7 and V is TRBV27, with TRBD1 matching over 8 bases. CDR3 length equals 13 residues. J lost 2 bases, V lost 5 bases, and 2 bases had no gene match. In germline, CDR1 is MNHEY, CDR2 SMNVEV (reference sequence). The chain's CDR3 is CASSPTGAYEQYF. The CDR3 DNA is TGTGCCAGCAGTCCGACAGGGGCCTACGAGCAGTACTTC.

The genes are TRBV2 and TRBJ2-2, with D perhaps TRBD1 (6 bases). CDR3 size: 14 residues. The V gene's germline CDR1 is SNHLY and CDR2 FYNNEI. The V gene lost 1 base and the J gene lost 6 bases, with 9 bases spanning the gap. This CDR3 is CASSEGRGAGELFF. For the CDR3, the DNA is TGTGCCAGCAGTGAAGGCAGGGGTGCCGGGGAGCTGTTTTTT.

The V call is TRBV5-4, the J call TRBJ2-7, with 7 nucleotides matching TRBD2. The V gene's germline CDR1 is SGHNT and CDR2 YYREEE (reference sequence). The CDR3 runs 15 residues. The trim removed 3 bases at V and 2 bases at J, leaving 8 bases unmatched. This CDR3 is CASSSGTTVTYEQYF. CDR3 nucleotide sequence: TGTGCCAGCAGCTCCGGGACTACGGTCACCTACGAGCAGTACTTC.

There are a few counts of this clone. CDR3 nucleotides: TGTGCCAGCAGTTACTCGTCTAGAACTGAGCAGTTCTTC. This gives the protein CASSYSSRTEQFF. The rearrangement links TRBV6-5 to TRBJ2-1; D is ambiguous. The CDR3 has 13 amino acids. The ends were cut back, 0 bases at V and 9 bases at J, with 9 bases in the middle. Looked up from germline, CDR1 is MNHEY and CDR2 is SVGAGI.